This T cell receptor (beta chain) was recorded in a study of blood T cell repertoires in COVID-19. Whole-study context: The United States, Italy and Spain supplied acute and convalescent COVID-19 samples. Sources were T cells, B-cell-depleted T cells, or PBMCs; the material itself was cDNA or gDNA.

Source study methods: Amplifying reference gene primers gave estimates of nucleated cell counts. The repertoire was sequenced with immunoSEQ multiplex PCR; TCRdb's copy has only in-frame clones and lacks some. V, J and clone size reflect that table, while D and trimming were determined from the DNA. The sample has 150,000 to 200,000 clones; about 83% are singletons. This clone was counted a few times. V lost 3 bases and J lost 2; bases outside the gene matches: 4. The CDR3 is 15 residues long. Germline lookup yields CDR1 LNHDA and CDR2 SQIVND (reference sequence). Source material: peripheral blood. This TCR was recovered from a man between 65 and 85 years old who had recovered from COVID-19. V is TRBV19 and J is TRBJ2-3, with 8 nucleotides matching TRBD2. CDR3 sequence reads: CASSMTSVTTDTQYF. CDR3 bases: TGTGCCAGTAGTATGACTAGCGTTACCACAGATACGCAGTATTTT.